This T cell receptor (beta chain) emerged from a study of PD-1 blockade in classical Hodgkin lymphoma. Study-level background: Every 2 weeks, patients got 3 mg/kg intravenous nivolumab. Study-level points and caveats: Repertoires differed for reasons still undefined, possibly disease activity or prior therapy.

After autologous stem cell transplantation all patients relapsed, and prior brentuximab vedotin exposure differed between cohorts. Sequencing used immunoSEQ multiplex PCR; TCRdb keeps in-frame clones, though not all of them. This sample carries 20,000 to 25,000 clones, 77% of them seen once, and the ten largest clones take roughly 40%. Worth noting for this clone: As yet, its antigen is unknown.

V lost 3 bases and J lost 3, with 8 bases in between. CDR3 length: 13 amino acids. Germline V CDR1 and CDR2: MNHEY, SMNVEV (reference sequence). Sample: peripheral blood mononuclear cells (PBMCs), taken before the second cycle of nivolumab. The chain carries TRBV27 and TRBJ1-1; unclear D gene. The source of this sequence is a human donor with classical Hodgkin lymphoma. DNA of the CDR3: TGTGCCAGCAGTTTCACCAGTGACACTGAAGCTTTCTTT. The encoded protein is CASSFTSDTEAFF.